The TCR beta chain under discussion was sequenced for a study of T cells in Graves' hyperthyroidism and ophthalmopathy. Study background: The blood sample was taken at first diagnosis, before treatment began.

RNA transcripts provided the source from which TCR beta CDR3 regions were amplified. HTBI primers were used for first-round RT-PCR of the TCR CDR3. TCRdb used MiXCR to reprocess the multiplex PCR reads, holding one entry per CDR3 protein. The top ten hold roughly 3.5% of the sample, which has under 600,000 distinct CDR3 sequences, more than 15% seen once. The CDR3 covers 17 residues. Per the germline V gene, CDR1 is SGHTA and CDR2 is FQGNSA. V lost 2 bases and J lost 0, with 14 bases in between. This clonotype appeared a few times. It was 10 ml of fresh peripheral blood that supplied the PBMCs. Sequenced input: blood. The chain couples TRBV7-2 to TRBJ2-1, with D perhaps assigned TRBD1 or TRBD2 (5 bases each). The clonotype originates from a woman aged 40 to 55 with Graves' ophthalmopathy. The CDR3 DNA follows: TGTGCCAGCAGCTTATTCGGGACCGGACTCTCCTACAATGAGCAGTTCTTC. Encoded protein: CASSLFGTGLSYNEQFF.